This T cell receptor beta chain was documented in a study of OX40 agonist ivuxolimab in advanced cancers. This table comes from immunoSEQ multiplex PCR, and its TCRdb copy is limited to in-frame clones, with some not included. The repertoire consists of under 40,000 clones, with 74% occurring once and the leading ten covering around 21%. Sampling of blood occurred at baseline, cycle 4 day 1, and cycle 7 day 1. CDR1 is MGHRA and CDR2 is YSYEKL in the germline V gene. V gave up 0 bases and J gave up 2 bases, with 7 bases separating them. The CDR3 runs 14 residues. The sample was CD4+ or CD8+ T cells sorted from blood, taken in a trial of the OX40 agonist ivuxolimab. The chain has TRBV4-1 and TRBJ1-2; D remains ambiguous. The origin of this receptor is an adult with an advanced solid tumor such as melanoma, head and neck, liver or kidney cancer. The CDR3 protein is CASSQEVANYGYTF. The CDR3 DNA reads TGCGCCAGCAGCCAAGAGGTGGCGAACTATGGCTACACCTTC.